The rows below give T cell receptor beta chains drawn from one sample of a study of T cells in Graves' hyperthyroidism and ophthalmopathy. MiXCR, run by TCRdb on the multiplex PCR reads, gives a single entry per CDR3 protein. The sample records a few hundred thousand distinct CDR3 sequences, around a sixth being singletons. The sequenced material came from blood. Receptors were obtained from a woman between 40 and 50 years old with Graves' ophthalmopathy. CDR3s include the opening cysteine and the closing phenylalanine or tryptophan. The D gene is left open where the match is weak. The size of a clone is reported for some rows only, either as once, few or many, or as a class for expanded clones.

NA	TRBJ2-7	TRBV4-1	NA	CASSQVLGGTPYEQYF	TGCGCCAGCAGCCAAGTTTTGGGGGGGACACCCTACGAGCAGTACTTC
few	TRBJ2-7	TRBV13	NA	CASSSAPGWNEQYF	TGTGCCAGCAGCTCAGCTCCAGGGTGGAACGAGCAGTACTTC
few	TRBJ1-1	TRBV6-1	NA	CASSAMSKGFTEAFF	TGTGCCAGCAGTGCTATGTCGAAGGGGTTCACTGAAGCTTTCTTT
many	TRBJ2-7	TRBV5-8	NA	CASSPTTDSSYEQYF	TGTGCCAGCAGCCCCACGACGGACTCCTCCTACGAGCAGTACTTC
NA	TRBJ2-7	TRBV28	TRBD1	CASSLGRAGGSEQYF	TGTGCCAGCAGTTTAGGTCGGGCAGGGGGTTCCGAGCAGTACTTC
many	TRBJ1-1	TRBV12-3/TRBV12-4	NA	CASSFSGRDLGAFF	TGTGCCAGCAGTTTCTCAGGGCGCGACTTGGGAGCTTTCTTT
NA	TRBJ2-5	TRBV7-2	TRBD1	CASSHRTGVFGETQYF	TGTGCCAGCAGCCATCGGACAGGGGTGTTCGGAGAGACCCAGTACTTC
many	TRBJ1-2	TRBV29-1	NA	CSVAGGSNYGYTF	TGCAGCGTTGCGGGGGGTTCCAACTATGGCTACACCTTC
NA	TRBJ2-4	TRBV12-3/TRBV12-4	NA	CASSAGIAKNIQYF	TGTGCCAGCAGTGCAGGAATAGCCAAAAACATTCAGTACTTC
many	TRBJ2-7	TRBV6-5	NA	CASSYSEGSNEQYF	TGTGCCAGCAGTTACTCGGAGGGGAGCAACGAGCAGTACTTC
NA	TRBJ2-2	TRBV19	NA	CASNGDLTFTGELFF	TGTGCCTCCAACGGGGATCTCACGTTCACCGGGGAGCTGTTTTTT
NA	TRBJ2-2	TRBV30	TRBD2	CAWSVSSGRGGTGELFF	TGTGCCTGGAGTGTTAGTAGCGGGAGAGGGGGCACCGGGGAGCTGTTTTTT
few	TRBJ2-7	TRBV6-2/TRBV6-3	TRBD1	CASSRTHRGTSYEQYF	TGTGCCAGCAGCCGAACTCACAGGGGAACCTCCTACGAGCAGTACTTC
many	TRBJ2-7	TRBV20-1	NA	CSAREGVEGSEQYF	TGCAGTGCTAGAGAAGGGGTGGAGGGATCCGAGCAGTACTTC
many	TRBJ2-7	TRBV12-3/TRBV12-4	TRBD2	CASSLEVAGWSYEQYF	TGTGCCAGCAGTTTAGAGGTAGCGGGATGGAGCTACGAGCAGTACTTC
NA	TRBJ2-5	TRBV20-1	NA	CSARIQTQYF	TGCAGTGCTAGGATACAAACCCAGTACTTC
many	TRBJ1-1	TRBV7-7	NA	CASSVRRNTEAFF	TGTGCTAGCAGCGTCAGGAGAAACACTGAAGCTTTCTTT
NA	TRBJ1-2	TRBV28	NA	CASSFSWGYTF	TGTGCCAGCAGTTTTTCTTGGGGCTACACCTTC
many	TRBJ1-5	TRBV6-1	NA	CASSDQKGQGQPQHF	TGTGCCAGCAGTGACCAAAAGGGTCAGGGTCAGCCCCAGCATTTT
NA	TRBJ2-2	TRBV20-1	TRBD1	CSAAPDRAASPEGTGELFF	TGCAGTGCTGCCCCCGACAGGGCGGCGTCTCCCGAGGGGACCGGGGAGCTGTTTTTT
NA	TRBJ2-7	TRBV29-1	TRBD1	CSTDRLNSYEQYF	TGCAGCACGGACAGGCTTAACTCCTACGAGCAGTACTTC
NA	TRBJ2-7	TRBV12-3/TRBV12-4	TRBD1	CASSSGQGGREQYF	TGTGCCAGCAGTTCAGGACAGGGGGGGCGCGAGCAGTACTTC
NA	TRBJ2-7	TRBV11-2	NA	CASSYIPRQSYEQYF	TGTGCCAGCAGCTACATCCCCCGGCAGAGCTACGAGCAGTACTTC
many	TRBJ1-1	TRBV29-1	NA	CSVEVRVRAFF	TGCAGCGTTGAGGTCCGGGTGAGAGCTTTCTTT
few	TRBJ1-3	TRBV4-2	NA	CASSQIGDNGNTIYF	TGTGCCAGCAGCCAGATAGGGGACAACGGAAACACCATATATTTT
many	TRBJ2-5	TRBV7-2	TRBD1	CASSTSWTGVGETQYF	TGTGCCAGCAGCACTTCCTGGACAGGGGTGGGGGAGACCCAGTACTTC
few	TRBJ2-7	TRBV11-2	NA	CASSPGVAASYEQYF	TGTGCCAGCAGCCCAGGGGTAGCTGCGTCCTACGAGCAGTACTTC
many	TRBJ2-5	TRBV2	NA	CASSDGGREKRLRTETQYF	TGTGCCAGCAGTGATGGGGGGCGGGAGAAGAGGTTGCGGACGGAGACCCAGTACTTC
many	TRBJ1-3	TRBV11-2	NA	CASSLRQLTGGNTIYF	TGTGCCAGCAGTTTACGACAGTTAACAGGGGGAAACACCATATATTTT
NA	TRBJ1-1	TRBV6-5	NA	CASSYSYRRGTEAFF	TGTGCCAGCAGTTACTCGTACAGGCGGGGGACTGAAGCTTTCTTT
many	TRBJ2-7	TRBV29-1	TRBD2	CSVSRTSTAYEQYF	TGCAGCGTTTCCCGGACTAGTACAGCCTACGAGCAGTACTTC
many	TRBJ2-6	TRBV11-2	NA	CASSLLRTEISSGANVLTF	TGTGCCAGCAGCTTATTAAGGACGGAGATCAGCTCTGGGGCCAACGTCCTGACTTTC
many	TRBJ2-7	TRBV20-1	TRBD1	CSATRGGQGYEQYF	TGCAGTGCTACTCGGGGAGGACAGGGCTACGAGCAGTACTTC
medium-sized	TRBJ2-5	TRBV12-3/TRBV12-4	TRBD2	CASSLSGGAAETQYF	TGTGCCAGCAGTTTAAGCGGGGGCGCCGCGGAGACCCAGTACTTC
few	TRBJ2-7	TRBV6-1	TRBD2	CASSTEAGVSEQYF	TGTGCCAGCAGCACGGAAGCGGGGGTGTCCGAGCAGTACTTC
many	TRBJ2-5	TRBV10-3	NA	CAISREGGTYQETQYF	TGTGCCATCTCCCGAGAGGGTGGGACATACCAAGAGACCCAGTACTTC
NA	TRBJ2-5	TRBV6-2/TRBV6-3	TRBD1	CASSDGDRWRETQYF	TGTGCCAGCAGTGACGGGGACAGATGGCGGGAGACCCAGTACTTC
NA	TRBJ1-1	TRBV28	NA	CASSRPTQGDAEAFF	TGTGCCAGCAGTAGACCTACACAGGGTGACGCTGAAGCTTTCTTT
many	TRBJ2-7	TRBV6-1	NA	CASKGGRFLEQYF	TGTGCCAGCAAGGGCGGCCGCTTTCTCGAGCAGTACTTC
many	TRBJ2-7	TRBV19	NA	CASSRTLIPGYEQYF	TGTGCCAGTAGCCGGACACTTATCCCGGGCTACGAGCAGTACTTC
NA	TRBJ2-7	TRBV30	NA	CAWSIPGTYEQYF	TGTGCCTGGAGTATCCCGGGGACCTACGAGCAGTACTTC
few	TRBJ2-5	TRBV28	NA	CATSAGRETQYF	TGTGCGACCAGTGCGGGCAGGGAGACCCAGTACTTC
many	TRBJ2-4	TRBV5-1	NA	CASSLGPGGRGNIQYF	TGCGCCAGCAGCTTGGGCCCCGGGGGACGGGGAAACATTCAGTACTTC
many	TRBJ2-7	TRBV27	NA	CASSLTKDYEQYF	TGTGCCAGCAGTCTAACAAAAGACTACGAGCAGTACTTC
many	TRBJ1-1	TRBV12-3/TRBV12-4	NA	CATRRSSNTEAFF	TGTGCCACCCGTCGGTCTTCGAACACTGAAGCTTTCTTT